What follows are 17 T cell receptor beta chains derived from one specimen sequenced in a study of blood T cell repertoires in COVID-19. TCRdb's table, derived via immunoSEQ multiplex PCR, lists solely in-frame clones and lacks some. The sample yields approximately 500,000 clones, 89% seen once. Sequenced input: peripheral blood. The receptors were sampled from a young man with COVID-19, enrolled during active disease.

This clone is a singleton in its sample. The V gene is TRBV19, the J gene TRBJ2-7; TRBD1 might be the D (6 bases). Trimming cost V 6 bases and J 7 bases, with 10 bases left between them. CDR1 is LNHDA and CDR2 is SQIVND in the germline V gene (reference sequence). The CDR3 totals 11 residues. The CDR3 DNA follows: TGTGCCAGTAGGGGGGCGCAGGAGCAGTACTTC. It yields the protein CASRGAQEQYF. The whole variable domain, filled in from reference TRBV19 and TRBJ2-7, reads DGGITQSPKYLFRKEGQNVTLSCEQNLNHDAMYWYRQDPGQGLRLIYYSQIVNDFQKGDIAEGYSVSREKKESFPLTVTSAQKNPTAFYLCASRGAQEQYFGPGTRLTVT.

The chain carries TRBV24-1 and TRBJ2-1; 12 bases agree with TRBD2. V lost 8 bases, J lost 6 bases, and 7 bases stayed unmatched. This CDR3 has 15 amino acids. CDR1 and CDR2 from the germline V gene are KGHDR and SFDVKD. The CDR3 region has the DNA TGTGCCACCAAAGCGACTAGCGGGAGTGCCAATGAGCAGTTCTTC. Protein product: CATKATSGSANEQFF.

V is TRBV4-2 and J is TRBJ1-2, with D unclear. The ends were cut back, 1 base at V and 4 bases at J, with 13 bases in the middle. Per the germline V gene, CDR1 is LGHNA and CDR2 is YNFKEQ. CDR3 size: 15 residues. The CDR3 here is CASSQVYRGGYGYTF. The CDR3 DNA is TGTGCCAGCAGCCAAGTGTATCGGGGTGGCTATGGCTACACCTTC.

The chain is built from TRBV11-3 and TRBJ1-2, with D perhaps TRBD1 (5 bases). The CDR3 covers 12 residues. Germline V gene data show CDR1 as SGHNT and CDR2 as YENEEA. V was trimmed by 7 bases and J by 5 bases, leaving 11 bases between them. The CDR3 protein is CASKTDPYGYTF. The DNA of the CDR3 is TGTGCCAGCAAGACAGACCCTTATGGCTACACCTTC.

V gene TRBV2 combines with J gene TRBJ2-2; D may be TRBD2 (6 bases). This CDR3 spans 16 amino acids. CDR1 is SNHLY, CDR2 FYNNEI, per germline. V lost 4 bases and J 2 bases, leaving 14 bases between the germline ends. CDR3 coding DNA: TGTGCCAGCAGTGCATCCGGGACTCTAAACACCGGGGAGCTGTTTTTT. This gives the protein CASSASGTLNTGELFF. Drawing the rest from reference TRBV2 and TRBJ2-2, the complete variable domain is EPEVTQTPSHQVTQMGQEVILRCVPISNHLYFYWYRQILGQKVEFLVSFYNNEISEKSEIFDDQFSVERPDGSNFTLKIRSTKLEDSAMYFCASSASGTLNTGELFFGEGSRLTVL.

Worth noting for this clone: Other DNA sequences in the sample encode the same CDR3. The rearrangement links TRBV5-1 to TRBJ2-7; D unclear. The germline CDR1 and CDR2 sequences are SGHRS and YFSETQ. V gave up 0 bases and J gave up 0 bases, with 4 bases separating them. The CDR3 sequence is 13 residues long. CDR3 coding DNA: TGCGCCAGCAGCTTGGCATCCTCCTACGAGCAGTACTTC. Protein sequence: CASSLASSYEQYF.

The V and J genes are TRBV3-1 (or the pseudogene TRBV3-2) and TRBJ2-7, with 8 bases matching TRBD2. Germline assignment: CDR1 LGHDT and CDR2 YNNKEL (reference sequence). This CDR3 is 15 amino acids long. V dropped 0 bases and J dropped 6; count of bases not matched to a gene: 7. CDR3 DNA: TGTGCCAGCAGCCAAGATGGGACTAGACGAGGCGAGCAGTACTTC. It is translated as CASSQDGTRRGEQYF.

The rearrangement joins TRBV2 to TRBJ2-2, with TRBD2 identical over 7 bases. Trimming took 4 bases from V and 1 from J; bases not matched to a gene: 6. The length of the CDR3 is 16 residues. Germline V gene data show CDR1 as SNHLY and CDR2 as FYNNEI. CDR3 sequence: CASSAYSGENTGELFF. The CDR3 coding sequence is TGTGCCAGCAGTGCTTACAGCGGGGAGAACACCGGGGAGCTGTTTTTT. The entire variable domain, with the rest obtained from reference TRBV2 and TRBJ2-2, is as follows: EPEVTQTPSHQVTQMGQEVILRCVPISNHLYFYWYRQILGQKVEFLVSFYNNEISEKSEIFDDQFSVERPDGSNFTLKIRSTKLEDSAMYFCASSAYSGENTGELFFGEGSRLTVL.

V usage is TRBV7-2 and J usage is TRBJ2-2, with 11 bases identical to TRBD2. Germline loops: CDR1 SGHTA, CDR2 FQGNSA. CDR3 length: 17 residues. V lost 6 bases and J lost 7; bases outside the gene matches: 13. The CDR3 sequence is CASSWDIAGGRIGELFF. Written as DNA, the CDR3 is TGTGCCAGCAGTTGGGATATAGCGGGAGGGCGTATCGGGGAGCTGTTTTTT.

DNA for the CDR3: TGTGCCAGCAGCTTAGGTGGGATTCTAGCGGGAAACACCATATATTTT. Translation: CASSLGGILAGNTIYF. The gene calls are TRBV7-2 and TRBJ1-3; D gene ambiguous. The CDR3 covers 16 residues. The germline V and J ends were trimmed by 1 base and 4 bases, with 14 bases remaining between them. Germline CDR1 SGHTA, CDR2 FQGNSA.

Notes on this clone: Other DNA sequences of this sample code for an identical CDR3. J is TRBJ2-5 and V is TRBV18, with 8 bases fitting TRBD1. V lost 3 bases and J lost 2; bases outside the gene matches: 5. This CDR3 is built from 15 residues. Germline CDR1 KGHSH, CDR2 LQKENI. CDR3 residues: CASSPGTGGQETQYF. DNA for the CDR3: TGTGCCAGCTCACCCGGGACAGGCGGACAAGAGACCCAGTACTTC.

This chain connects TRBV29-1 to TRBJ1-2, with D possibly TRBD1 on 5 matching bases. The germline gives CDR1 SQVTM, CDR2 ANQGSEA. Trimming took off 5 bases at V and 3 bases at J, with 10 bases between the two ends. The CDR3 has 12 amino acids. CDR3 protein: CSVSQEYYGYTF. The DNA of the CDR3 is TGCAGCGTTTCACAGGAGTACTATGGCTACACCTTC.

The rearrangement links TRBV4-1 to TRBJ2-3, with TRBD2 matching 12 bases. The CDR3 is made up of 17 amino acids. The V gene end was trimmed by 6 bases and the J gene end by 5 bases; junction bases not matched to a gene: 12. The germline V gene encodes CDR1 MGHRA and CDR2 YSYEKL. The CDR3 nucleotides are TGCGCCAGCAGTTCCCGACCGGGACTAGCGGGCAAAGATACGCAGTATTTT. Its protein product is CASSSRPGLAGKDTQYF.

Comment on this clone: The identical CDR3 is also encoded by other nucleotide sequences in the sample. The V and J genes are TRBV19 and TRBJ2-7; the D gene is possibly TRBD2 (6 bases). Trimming removed 3 bases at V and 6 bases at J, with 9 bases between. Germline CDR1 LNHDA, CDR2 SQIVND (reference sequence). This CDR3 has 12 residues. DNA of the CDR3: TGTGCCAGTAGTATTGGAGGGAGCGAGCAGTACTTC. Translation gives CASSIGGSEQYF.

The chain couples TRBV19 to TRBJ2-7; possible D gene TRBD2, 6 bases. Trimming stripped 3 bases from V and 6 bases from J, with 9 bases between. There are 12 residues in the CDR3. Per the germline V gene, CDR1 is LNHDA and CDR2 is SQIVND (reference sequence). Here the CDR3 reads CASSIGGAEQYF. CDR3 in DNA: TGTGCCAGTAGTATCGGCGGGGCCGAGCAGTACTTC.

The gene calls are TRBV3-1 (or the pseudogene TRBV3-2) and TRBJ2-1, with 8 bases matching TRBD2. After removal of 4 bases from V and 11 bases from J, the junction contained 19 bases not matched to a gene. Germline CDR1 is LGHDT and CDR2 is YNNKEL (reference sequence). The CDR3 covers 17 residues. CDR3 nucleotides: TGTGCCAGCAGCCTCTCTCCTGGGGCGGGAGGTAACATGCAGCAGTTCTTC. It yields the protein CASSLSPGAGGNMQQFF.

The chain is built from TRBV4-1 and TRBJ2-1, with 9 bases identical to TRBD2. The CDR3 is made up of 18 amino acids. The germline V gene encodes CDR1 MGHRA and CDR2 YSYEKL. V lost 0 bases, J lost 4 bases, and 10 bases stayed unmatched. The CDR3 DNA sequence: TGCGCCAGCAGCCAAGATGTGCTAGCGGGATATTTATACAATGAGCAGTTCTTC. Its translation: CASSQDVLAGYLYNEQFF.